Below are 26 T cell receptor beta chains sequenced from a single sample in a study of prognosis after radiotherapy for stage I lung cancer. Two-round multiplex PCR amplified TCR beta CDR3 from genomic DNA. Primers targeting each individual TRBV and TRBJ gene were applied in first-round PCR. Using its own MiXCR run on the multiplex PCR reads, TCRdb lists one record per CDR3 protein. The table includes approximately 13,000 distinct CDR3 sequences, 31% detected once. The sequences come from PBMCs, collected before or after stereotactic body radiation therapy (not recorded which). The receptor set was obtained from a donor older than 45 with non-small cell lung cancer.

The chain carries TRBV27 and TRBJ2-7; the D is unclear. This CDR3 is built from 14 residues. The germline V gene has CDR1 MNHEY and CDR2 SMNVEV (reference sequence). V gave up 6 bases and J gave up 0 bases, with 12 bases separating them. The CDR3 reads CASRASLLSYEQYF. Here the CDR3 DNA reads TGTGCCAGCAGAGCGTCCCTACTCTCCTACGAGCAGTACTTC.

This clonotype was seen a few times. A read error is likely here: a far larger clone is one base away. This chain links TRBV6-1 with TRBJ2-2; 7 bases agree with TRBD2. Germline loops: CDR1 MNHNS, CDR2 SASEGT. V was clipped by 5 bases and J by 1 base; unmatched bases: 7. There are 16 residues in the CDR3. DNA for the CDR3: TGTGCCAGCAGTCACAACCGGGAGGAGAACACCGGGGAGCTGTTTTTT. Its protein product is CASSHNREENTGELFF.

By sample fraction, this clonotype is medium-sized. The J gene is TRBJ2-7, the V gene TRBV19; 7 positions match TRBD1. V lost 3 bases to trimming and J lost 6 bases; unmatched junction nucleotides: 2. There are 12 residues in the CDR3. Germline CDR1 is LNHDA and CDR2 is SQIVND (reference sequence). Written as DNA, the CDR3 is TGTGCCAGTAGTATTAGGGGGCGCGAGCAGTACTTC. This codes for CASSIRGREQYF.

This clonotype is categorized as medium-sized. The rearrangement uses TRBV9 and TRBJ1-1; D call uncertain. This CDR3 has 17 residues. Trimming removed 0 bases from V and 1 base from J, with 16 bases in between. Germline V lookup: CDR1 SGDLS, CDR2 YYNGEE. The CDR3, as DNA: TGTGCCAGCAGCGTAGTAGGGCAGGTCGGACCGAACACTGAAGCTTTCTTT. It codes for CASSVVGQVGPNTEAFF.

This clonotype has ten or more counts. The chain couples TRBV7-9 to TRBJ1-3; D call uncertain. V lost 5 bases to trimming and J lost 9 bases, with 14 bases between them. Germline values: CDR1 SEHNR, CDR2 FQNEAQ (reference sequence). The CDR3 consists of 13 residues. The CDR3 bases are TGTGCCAGCAGCCCGGACCCGTTTGGCACCATATATTTT. It translates to CASSPDPFGTIYF.

This clonotype has at least ten counts. CDR3 sequence reads: CASSFWGTEAFF. The CDR3 DNA reads as TGTGCCAGCAGTTTTTGGGGCACTGAAGCTTTCTTT. This chain joins TRBV27 and TRBJ1-1; D is unclear. V was shortened by 3 bases and J by 4 bases, with 6 bases between the two germline ends. CDR3 size: 12 residues. CDR1 is MNHEY, CDR2 SMNVEV, per germline (reference sequence).

In this sample, this clonotype turned up many times. This chain uses TRBV7-9 with TRBJ2-7; 12 bases map to TRBD1. The CDR3 consists of 14 residues. With V trimmed by 5 bases and J by 7 bases, 6 bases remained unmatched. Per the germline V gene, CDR1 is SEHNR and CDR2 is FQNEAQ (reference sequence). The CDR3 is CASSTGTGGSEQYF. The CDR3 region has the DNA TGTGCCAGCAGCACCGGGACAGGGGGCAGTGAGCAGTACTTC.

The V call is TRBV12-3 or TRBV12-4, the J call TRBJ2-7; D gene ambiguous. Deletions cut 3 bases from V and 4 bases from J, with 7 bases between. There are 12 residues in the CDR3. CDR3 in DNA: TGTGCCAGCAGTTTCTTTTTATACGAGCAGTACTTC. Translation: CASSFFLYEQYF.

The chain recombines TRBV6-1 with TRBJ2-2; 14 bases are a match to TRBD2. From germline, CDR1 is MNHNS and CDR2 SASEGT. This CDR3 is 16 amino acids long. Trimming removed 6 bases from V and 6 bases from J; junction bases left unmatched: 6. The CDR3: CASRRLAGGLAGELFF. The CDR3 DNA reads TGTGCCAGCAGGAGACTAGCGGGAGGGCTTGCCGGGGAGCTGTTTTTT.

Notes on this clonotype: At one end, the junction sequence differs from germline, possibly due to a read error. The chain joins TRBV11-2 to TRBJ2-3; 7 nucleotides align to TRBD2. The germline gives CDR1 SGHAT, CDR2 FQNNGV. This CDR3 is 15 amino acids long. The CDR3 here is CASMAASGPTNTQYF. The CDR3, as DNA: TGTGCCAGCATGGCCGCTAGCGGACCCACAAATACGCAGTATTTT.

The V call is TRBV6-1, the J call TRBJ1-5; D perhaps matches TRBD1 (5 bases). Trimming took off 5 bases at V and 13 bases at J, with 18 bases between the two ends. The CDR3 runs to 13 residues. Germline CDR1 and CDR2: MNHNS and SASEGT. CDR3 sequence reads: CASSIRGNQQQHF. The CDR3 DNA reads as TGTGCCAGCAGTATCCGGGGCAATCAGCAACAGCATTTT.

This clonotype came up many times. The chain links TRBV7-9 to TRBJ2-1, with D maybe TRBD2 (5 bases). Germline V lookup: CDR1 SEHNR, CDR2 FQNEAQ (reference sequence). The CDR3 is 16 amino acids. Trimming removed 5 bases from V and 3 bases from J, with 17 bases in between. CDR3 region: CASSPPWLADYNEQFF. CDR3 DNA: TGTGCCAGCAGCCCCCCCTGGCTAGCCGACTACAATGAGCAGTTCTTC.

This chain links TRBV12-3 or TRBV12-4 with TRBJ1-3, with D tentatively TRBD1 (6 bases). This CDR3 is 14 amino acids long. V lost 3 bases to trimming and J lost 8 bases, with 14 bases between them. The CDR3, as DNA: TGTGCCAGCAGTTTCGGCCAGGGGATCGACACCATATATTTT. The encoded protein is CASSFGQGIDTIYF.

In its sample, this clonotype was seen many times. The V call is TRBV28, the J call TRBJ1-5; D not resolved. V lost 2 bases and J 0 bases, leaving 8 bases between the germline ends. The CDR3 runs 15 residues. Germline CDR1 reads MDHEN; CDR2 reads SYDVKM. The CDR3 bases are TGTGCCAGCAGTTTAAGGTCGGTTAGCAATCAGCCCCAGCATTTT. Translating gives CASSLRSVSNQPQHF.

The chain links TRBV20-1 to TRBJ2-3; D unclear. Looked up from germline, CDR1 is DFQATT and CDR2 is SNEGSKA (reference sequence). This CDR3 comprises 14 residues. With 8 bases removed from V and 0 bases from J, the gap between germline ends came to 15 bases. The CDR3 coding sequence is TGCAGTACTATCGCGCGATTGAGCACAGATACGCAGTATTTT. It encodes CSTIARLSTDTQYF.

In its sample, this clonotype was seen many times. The V gene is TRBV9, the J gene TRBJ2-5, with D tentatively TRBD1 (6 bases). CDR3 length equals 16 residues. Germline V CDR1 and CDR2: SGDLS, YYNGEE. Trimming took off 0 bases at V and 5 bases at J, with 17 bases between the two ends. The DNA for the CDR3 is TGTGCCAGCAGCGTAGCGGGACAAATAATTGGGGAGACCCAGTACTTC. It is translated as CASSVAGQIIGETQYF.

This chain links TRBV6-2 or TRBV6-3 with TRBJ1-2; 10 bases agree with TRBD1. V lost 7 bases to trimming and J lost 8 bases; unmatched junction nucleotides: 10. The germline gives CDR1 MNHEY, CDR2 SVGEGT. This CDR3 region has 14 residues. In DNA, the CDR3 is TGTGCCAGCACCAGGACAGGGGGGCAAAGAGGCTACACCTTC. Protein sequence: CASTRTGGQRGYTF.

This clonotype was seen many times. The chain recombines TRBV9 with TRBJ1-1; 8 bases fit TRBD1. This CDR3 comprises 15 residues. The trim removed 0 bases at V and 6 bases at J, leaving 7 bases unmatched. Germline V gene lookup returns CDR1 SGDLS and CDR2 YYNGEE. This CDR3 reads CASSVGGRGLAEAFF. CDR3 nucleotide sequence: TGTGCCAGCAGCGTAGGGGGCAGGGGGCTCGCTGAAGCTTTCTTT.

There are a few counts of this clonotype. The junction departs from the called germline gene at one end, perhaps through a read error. The chain couples TRBV6-2 or TRBV6-3 to TRBJ1-6; 8 bases are a match to TRBD1. This CDR3 has 16 residues. In germline, CDR1 is MNHEY, CDR2 SVGEGT. CDR3 sequence reads: CASSNHVQGADSPLLF. The CDR3 bases are TGTGCCAGCAGTAATCACGTGCAGGGGGCTGACTCACCCCTCCTCTTT.

This clonotype has at least ten counts. The gene calls are TRBV10-3 and TRBJ2-3; 10 positions match TRBD2. The CDR3 spans 18 residues. The trim removed 0 bases at V and 0 bases at J, leaving 6 bases unmatched. Germline V CDR1 and CDR2: ENHRY, SYGVKD. This CDR3 reads CAISESRGLAYSTDTQYF. The CDR3 DNA reads TGTGCCATCAGTGAGTCGAGGGGACTAGCGTATAGCACAGATACGCAGTATTTT.

The chain carries TRBV27 and TRBJ2-7; D could derive from TRBD1 or TRBD2 (5 bases each). V was trimmed by 5 bases and J by 5 bases, leaving 16 bases between them. CDR3 length equals 14 residues. Germline V CDR1 and CDR2: MNHEY, SMNVEV (reference sequence). The CDR3 region has the DNA TGTGCCAGCAGTATCTCCTGGGACCTCAACGAGCAGTACTTC. This sequence encodes CASSISWDLNEQYF.

This clonotype was seen once. The junction departs from germline at one end; a sequencing error may be responsible. In DNA, the CDR3 is TGTGGCAGCAGCCAACGGTGGAGGACGGATGGCTACACCTTC. Protein sequence: CGSSQRWRTDGYTF. The V gene is TRBV3-1, the J gene TRBJ1-2; unclear D gene. The CDR3 is 14 amino acids. CDR1 and CDR2 (germline): LGHDT, YNNKEL (reference sequence).

In its sample, this clonotype was seen many times. The chain uses TRBV5-1 and TRBJ1-1, with D unclear. Trimming pared 5 bases from V and 5 bases from J, leaving 16 bases between. Germline V lookup: CDR1 SGHRS, CDR2 YFSETQ. The CDR3 sequence is 14 residues long. CDR3 in DNA: TGCGCCAGCAGATGGACCGGTGGTGGGACTGAAGCTTTCTTT. Amino acids: CASRWTGGGTEAFF.

Points on this clonotype: A junction boundary mismatches the germline segment, possibly from a read error. The V and J genes are TRBV20-1 and TRBJ2-3, with D possibly being TRBD2 (5 bases). The CDR3 is 14 amino acids. Germline V gene data show CDR1 as DFQATT and CDR2 as SNEGSKA (reference sequence). This chain's CDR3 is CSAISRGSTDTQYF. CDR3 nucleotides: TGCAGTGCTATTAGTCGAGGGAGCACTGATACGCAGTATTTT.

This clonotype was observed at least ten times. CDR3 in amino acids: CASSLALQSSRGRAFF. CDR3 nucleotides: TGTGCCAGCAGCTTAGCGCTCCAATCTTCCAGGGGTCGTGCTTTCTTT. V is TRBV7-8 and J is TRBJ1-1, with D perhaps TRBD1 (6 bases). V gave up 0 bases and J gave up 11 bases, with 22 bases separating them. The germline CDR1 and CDR2 sequences are SGHVS and FQNEAQ. This CDR3 is built from 16 residues. Full variable domain (outside the CDR3, taken from reference TRBV7-8 and TRBJ1-1): GAGVSQSPRYKVAKRGQDVALRCDPISGHVSLFWYQQALGQGPEFLTYFQNEAQLDKSGLPSDRFFAERPEGSVSTLKIQRTQQEDSAVYLCASSLALQSSRGRAFFGQGTRLTVV.

This clonotype was recorded many times. The chain recombines TRBV30 with TRBJ2-5; D gene ambiguous. CDR1 GTSNPN and CDR2 SVGIG come from the germline V gene (reference sequence). This CDR3 spans 10 amino acids. The ends were cut back, 3 bases at V and 5 bases at J, with 4 bases in the middle. Here the CDR3 DNA reads TGTGCCTGGAGGAGCGAGACCCAGTACTTC. This codes for CAWRSETQYF. The variable domain in full, completed from reference TRBV30 and TRBJ2-5, reads SQTIHQWPATLVQPVGSPLSLECTVEGTSNPNLYWYRQAAGRGLQLLFYSVGIGQISSEVPQNLSASRPQDRQFILSSKKLLLSDSGFYLCAWRSETQYFGPGTRLLVL.